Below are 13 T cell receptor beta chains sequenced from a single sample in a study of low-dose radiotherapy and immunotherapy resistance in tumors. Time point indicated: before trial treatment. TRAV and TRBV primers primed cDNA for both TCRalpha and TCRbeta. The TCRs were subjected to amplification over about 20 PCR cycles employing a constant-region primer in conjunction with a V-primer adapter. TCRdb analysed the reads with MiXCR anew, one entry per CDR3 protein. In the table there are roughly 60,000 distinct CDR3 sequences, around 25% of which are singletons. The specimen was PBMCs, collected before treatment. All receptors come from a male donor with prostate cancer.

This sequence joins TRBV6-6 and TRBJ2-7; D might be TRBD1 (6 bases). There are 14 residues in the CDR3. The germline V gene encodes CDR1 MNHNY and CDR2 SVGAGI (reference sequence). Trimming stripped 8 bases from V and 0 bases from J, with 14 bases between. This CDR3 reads CASGEQGPSYEQYF. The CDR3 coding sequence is TGTGCCAGCGGTGAACAGGGCCCCTCCTACGAGCAGTACTTC.

The CDR3 loop is CSASQGYYGYTF. The CDR3 region has the DNA TGCAGTGCTAGTCAGGGCTACTATGGCTACACCTTC. V and J are TRBV20-1 and TRBJ1-2; D perhaps matches TRBD1 (5 bases). The CDR3 has 12 amino acids. Deletions cut 3 bases from V and 3 bases from J, with 8 bases between. The germline CDR1 and CDR2 sequences are DFQATT and SNEGSKA (reference sequence).

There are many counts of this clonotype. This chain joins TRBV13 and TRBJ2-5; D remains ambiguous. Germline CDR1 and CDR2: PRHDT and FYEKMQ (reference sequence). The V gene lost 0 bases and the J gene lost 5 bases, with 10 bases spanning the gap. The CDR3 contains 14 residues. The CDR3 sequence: CASSLGLPQETQYF. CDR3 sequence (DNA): TGTGCCAGCAGCTTAGGGTTACCCCAGGAGACCCAGTACTTC.

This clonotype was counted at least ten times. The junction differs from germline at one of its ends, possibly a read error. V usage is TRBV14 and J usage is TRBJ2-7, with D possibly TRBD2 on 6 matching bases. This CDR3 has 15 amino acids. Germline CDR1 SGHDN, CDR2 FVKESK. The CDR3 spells CASSRGLTYSHEQYF. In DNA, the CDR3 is TGTGCCAGCAGCCGAGGACTAACCTACTCCCACGAGCAGTACTTC.

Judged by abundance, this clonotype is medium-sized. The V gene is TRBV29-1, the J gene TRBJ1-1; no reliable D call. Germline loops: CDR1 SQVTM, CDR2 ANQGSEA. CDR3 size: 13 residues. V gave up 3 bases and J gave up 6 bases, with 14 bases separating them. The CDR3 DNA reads TGCAGCGTTGAGGGCAGGAGGCCCTCTGAAGCTTTCTTT. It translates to CSVEGRRPSEAFF.

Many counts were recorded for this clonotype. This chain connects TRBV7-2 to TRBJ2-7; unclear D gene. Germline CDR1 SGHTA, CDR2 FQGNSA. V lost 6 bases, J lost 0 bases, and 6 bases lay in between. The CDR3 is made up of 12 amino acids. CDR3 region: CASRSSSYEQYF. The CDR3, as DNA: TGTGCCAGCAGGTCGAGCTCCTACGAGCAGTACTTC.

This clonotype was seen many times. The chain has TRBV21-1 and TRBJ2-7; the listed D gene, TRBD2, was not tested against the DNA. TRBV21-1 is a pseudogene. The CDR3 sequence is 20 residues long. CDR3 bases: TGTGCCAGCCTCCGAGACCCGGGACTGGAGACTAGCCGCGGATACTACGAGCAGTACTTC. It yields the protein CASLRDPGLETSRGYYEQYF.

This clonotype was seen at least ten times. This CDR3 reads CSAAGLAGGRYNEQFF. CDR3 in DNA: TGCAGTGCTGCCGGACTAGCGGGAGGGCGCTACAATGAGCAGTTCTTC. The V and J genes are TRBV20-1 and TRBJ2-1, with TRBD2 matching 15 bases. The trim removed 5 bases at V and 3 bases at J, leaving 5 bases unmatched. This CDR3 is built from 16 residues. Germline V gives CDR1 DFQATT, CDR2 SNEGSKA (reference sequence).

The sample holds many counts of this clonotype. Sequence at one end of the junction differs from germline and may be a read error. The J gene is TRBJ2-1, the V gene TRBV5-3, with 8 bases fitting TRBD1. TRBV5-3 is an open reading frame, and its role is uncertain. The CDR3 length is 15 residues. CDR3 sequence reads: CASSLPGQGSNEQFF. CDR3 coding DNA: TGTGCCAGCAGCTTACCTGGACAGGGATCCAATGAGCAGTTCTTC.

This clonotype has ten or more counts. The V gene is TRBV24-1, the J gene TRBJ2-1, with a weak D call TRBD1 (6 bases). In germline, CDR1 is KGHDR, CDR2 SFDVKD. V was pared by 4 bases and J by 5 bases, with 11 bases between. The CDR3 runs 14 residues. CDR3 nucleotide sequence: TGTGCCACCAGTGACCCAGGGGACGACAATGAGCAGTTCTTC. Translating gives CATSDPGDDNEQFF.

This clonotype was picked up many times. CDR3 coding DNA: TGCGCCAGCAGCTTGGTTCAGGGGGTTGAGCAGTTCTTC. Its translation is CASSLVQGVEQFF. The V call is TRBV5-1, the J call TRBJ2-1; 7 nucleotides align to TRBD1. With 0 bases clipped from V and 9 bases from J, the junction kept 3 bases outside the gene matches. The CDR3 covers 13 residues. From germline, CDR1 is SGHRS and CDR2 YFSETQ.

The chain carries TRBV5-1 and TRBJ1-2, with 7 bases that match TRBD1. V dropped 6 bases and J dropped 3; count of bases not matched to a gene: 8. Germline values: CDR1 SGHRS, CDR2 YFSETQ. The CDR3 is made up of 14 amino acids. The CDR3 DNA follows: TGCGCCAGCAACACAGGGGCGCCGTACTATGGCTACACCTTC. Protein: CASNTGAPYYGYTF.

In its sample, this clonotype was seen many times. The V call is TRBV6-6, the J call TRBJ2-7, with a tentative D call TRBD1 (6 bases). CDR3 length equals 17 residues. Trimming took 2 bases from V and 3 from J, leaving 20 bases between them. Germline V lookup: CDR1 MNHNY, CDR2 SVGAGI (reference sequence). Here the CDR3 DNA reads TGTGCCAGCAGTTACGGACAGTCCAGAGCGGCCGACTACGAGCAGTACTTC. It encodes CASSYGQSRAADYEQYF.